Listed below are T cell receptor beta chains from one sample, sequenced in a study of regulatory T cells in long-lasting Graves disease. One entry per CDR3 protein, called by TCRdb with MiXCR from the multiplex PCR reads. Here the sample spans about 430,000 distinct CDR3 sequences, 15% being singletons. These data also featured in a second study, about T cells in Graves' hyperthyroidism and ophthalmopathy.

The sample was peripheral blood mononuclear cells (PBMCs), taken at new diagnosis, from a patient treated with antithyroid drugs. The receptors come from a woman aged 40 to 50 with Graves disease. CDR3s include the opening cysteine and the closing phenylalanine or tryptophan. Fields, in order: V gene, D gene, clone size, CDR3 length, J gene, CDR3 DNA, CDR3 protein. D genes are given only for firm matches. Some rows mark clone size as missing; the rest say once, few, many or name a class of expanded clone.

V gene: TRBV28
D gene: NA
clone size: many
CDR3 length: 14
J gene: TRBJ2-1
CDR3 DNA: TGTGCCAGCTCCGGACTCGTATTGCGCAATGAGCAGTTCTTC
CDR3 protein: CASSGLVLRNEQFF

V gene: TRBV9
D gene: TRBD1
clone size: many
CDR3 length: 18
J gene: TRBJ1-1
CDR3 DNA: TGTGCCAGCAGCCCCCAGGACAGGGGGACGAGTGTAAACACTGAAGCTTTCTTT
CDR3 protein: CASSPQDRGTSVNTEAFF

V gene: TRBV20-1
D gene: TRBD2
clone size: few
CDR3 length: 17
J gene: TRBJ2-1
CDR3 DNA: TGCAGTGCTATAGACGCCGGGCCTAGCGGGGTTTACAATGAGCAGTTCTTC
CDR3 protein: CSAIDAGPSGVYNEQFF

V gene: TRBV18
D gene: NA
clone size: many
CDR3 length: 16
J gene: TRBJ1-6
CDR3 DNA: TGTGCCAGCTCACCACCGGGCGTTCCGACTAATTCACCCCTCCACTTT
CDR3 protein: CASSPPGVPTNSPLHF

V gene: TRBV9
D gene: NA
clone size: NA
CDR3 length: 14
J gene: TRBJ2-7
CDR3 DNA: TGTGCCAGCAGCCCAGGGGAGGGGTCCTACGAGCAGTACTTC
CDR3 protein: CASSPGEGSYEQYF

V gene: TRBV12-3/TRBV12-4
D gene: NA
clone size: many
CDR3 length: 11
J gene: TRBJ1-1
CDR3 DNA: TGTGCCACGCGTACCTCGTTGAGTGCTTTCTTT
CDR3 protein: CATRTSLSAFF

V gene: TRBV12-3/TRBV12-4
D gene: NA
clone size: many
CDR3 length: 13
J gene: TRBJ1-2
CDR3 DNA: TGTGCCAGCAGCTCGACAGGAGCCCTCTTTCTCACCTTC
CDR3 protein: CASSSTGALFLTF

V gene: TRBV27
D gene: TRBD2
clone size: many
CDR3 length: 15
J gene: TRBJ2-1
CDR3 DNA: TGTGCCACCCTAGTTAGCGGGGGCGCTGGGGATGAGCAGTTCTTC
CDR3 protein: CATLVSGGAGDEQFF

V gene: TRBV25-1
D gene: TRBD2
clone size: many
CDR3 length: 15
J gene: TRBJ2-1
CDR3 DNA: TGTGCCAGCAGTGCCAAACTAGCGGGAGTAAATGAGCAGTTCTTC
CDR3 protein: CASSAKLAGVNEQFF

V gene: TRBV20-1
D gene: NA
clone size: many
CDR3 length: 14
J gene: TRBJ2-3
CDR3 DNA: TGCAGTGCTAGGGCCCTTACACTAGTTGATACGCAGTATTTT
CDR3 protein: CSARALTLVDTQYF

V gene: TRBV6-1
D gene: TRBD1
clone size: many
CDR3 length: 12
J gene: TRBJ2-7
CDR3 DNA: TGTGCCAGCAGGCCAGGGGGCCACGAGCAGTACTTC
CDR3 protein: CASRPGGHEQYF

V gene: TRBV3-1
D gene: NA
clone size: many
CDR3 length: 14
J gene: TRBJ2-3
CDR3 DNA: TGTGCCAGCAGCGGGAGGGGGAGCACAGATACGCAGTATTTT
CDR3 protein: CASSGRGSTDTQYF

V gene: TRBV7-9
D gene: NA
clone size: NA
CDR3 length: 13
J gene: TRBJ2-7
CDR3 DNA: TGTGCCAGCAGCGCGGACGGATTCTACGAGCAGTACTTC
CDR3 protein: CASSADGFYEQYF

V gene: TRBV7-9
D gene: NA
clone size: many
CDR3 length: 14
J gene: TRBJ2-5
CDR3 DNA: TGTGCCAGCAGCGGGGAGGGGGACCGAGAGACCCAGTACTTC
CDR3 protein: CASSGEGDRETQYF

V gene: TRBV29-1
D gene: TRBD1
clone size: few
CDR3 length: 13
J gene: TRBJ1-5
CDR3 DNA: TGCAGCGGATCAGGGGGCATCAATCAGCCCCAGCATTTT
CDR3 protein: CSGSGGINQPQHF

V gene: TRBV18
D gene: TRBD1
clone size: many
CDR3 length: 14
J gene: TRBJ2-2
CDR3 DNA: TGTGCCAGCTCACCAGCCGGGACAGCAGGGGAGCTGTTTTTT
CDR3 protein: CASSPAGTAGELFF

V gene: TRBV7-2
D gene: NA
clone size: many
CDR3 length: 14
J gene: TRBJ1-5
CDR3 DNA: TGTGCCAGCAGCTTAGCCGGGAACAATCAGCCCCAGCATTTT
CDR3 protein: CASSLAGNNQPQHF

V gene: TRBV7-2
D gene: TRBD1
clone size: few
CDR3 length: 15
J gene: TRBJ2-1
CDR3 DNA: TGTGCCAGCAGCTTAATGTGGGGACAGGGGTATGAGCAGTTCTTC
CDR3 protein: CASSLMWGQGYEQFF

V gene: TRBV14
D gene: NA
clone size: NA
CDR3 length: 15
J gene: TRBJ1-1
CDR3 DNA: TGTGCCAGCAGCCTATATTCCAGCATAAACACTGAAGCTTTCTTT
CDR3 protein: CASSLYSSINTEAFF

V gene: TRBV27
D gene: NA
clone size: many
CDR3 length: 11
J gene: TRBJ2-5
CDR3 DNA: TGTGCCAGCAGTTTTGGGGGACTCAAGTACTTC
CDR3 protein: CASSFGGLKYF

V gene: TRBV7-2
D gene: NA
clone size: many
CDR3 length: 14
J gene: TRBJ2-3
CDR3 DNA: TGTGCCAGCAGCTCGGAACCTAGCACAGATACGCAGTATTTT
CDR3 protein: CASSSEPSTDTQYF

V gene: TRBV12-3/TRBV12-4
D gene: TRBD2
clone size: NA
CDR3 length: 16
J gene: TRBJ2-3
CDR3 DNA: TGTGCCAGCAGTAAGACTAGCGGGAGTTGGGCAGATACGCAGTATTTT
CDR3 protein: CASSKTSGSWADTQYF

V gene: TRBV7-3
D gene: NA
clone size: many
CDR3 length: 15
J gene: TRBJ2-6
CDR3 DNA: TGTGCCAGCAGCGGAGGGGGCTCTGGGGCCAACGTCCTGACTTTC
CDR3 protein: CASSGGGSGANVLTF

V gene: TRBV3-1
D gene: NA
clone size: many
CDR3 length: 17
J gene: TRBJ2-1
CDR3 DNA: TGTGCCAGCAGCCAAGAATCCAGGATAGAAGATGGCAATGAGCAGTTCTTC
CDR3 protein: CASSQESRIEDGNEQFF

V gene: TRBV30
D gene: TRBD2
clone size: many
CDR3 length: 13
J gene: TRBJ2-1
CDR3 DNA: TGTGCCTGGAGTGCCGGGAGGGCATATGAGCAGTTCTTC
CDR3 protein: CAWSAGRAYEQFF

V gene: TRBV20-1
D gene: TRBD1
clone size: many
CDR3 length: 17
J gene: TRBJ2-1
CDR3 DNA: TGCAGTGCTAGAGGGGGACAGGGGGCGAGCTCCTACAATGAGCAGTTCTTC
CDR3 protein: CSARGGQGASSYNEQFF

V gene: TRBV20-1
D gene: NA
clone size: many
CDR3 length: 14
J gene: TRBJ1-5
CDR3 DNA: TGCAGTGCCCCCCGGTGGGCGAGCAATCAGCCCCAGCATTTT
CDR3 protein: CSAPRWASNQPQHF

V gene: TRBV7-8
D gene: NA
clone size: many
CDR3 length: 13
J gene: TRBJ1-2
CDR3 DNA: TGTGCCAGCAGAAGATCGACAGACTATGGCTACACCTTC
CDR3 protein: CASRRSTDYGYTF

V gene: TRBV3-1
D gene: NA
clone size: many
CDR3 length: 16
J gene: TRBJ2-5
CDR3 DNA: TGTGCCAGCAGCCAAGATTTGACAGGCCCCCAAGAGACCCAGTACTTC
CDR3 protein: CASSQDLTGPQETQYF

V gene: TRBV29-1
D gene: NA
clone size: few
CDR3 length: 14
J gene: TRBJ1-5
CDR3 DNA: TGCAGCGTTTCTCTCGGGGGCGGCAATCAGCCCCAGCATTTT
CDR3 protein: CSVSLGGGNQPQHF

V gene: TRBV11-2
D gene: TRBD2
clone size: many
CDR3 length: 17
J gene: TRBJ2-2
CDR3 DNA: TGTGCCAGCAGCTCCCCTGGATGGCGGGAGTACACCGGGGAGCTGTTTTTT
CDR3 protein: CASSSPGWREYTGELFF

V gene: TRBV5-6
D gene: TRBD1
clone size: few
CDR3 length: 14
J gene: TRBJ1-2
CDR3 DNA: TGTGCCAGCAGCGTACAGGGGGCGGGGGATGGCTACACCTTC
CDR3 protein: CASSVQGAGDGYTF

V gene: TRBV7-9
D gene: TRBD2
clone size: many
CDR3 length: 15
J gene: TRBJ2-1
CDR3 DNA: TGTGCCAATACGCCTCTAGCGGGTCCTTACAATGAGCAGTTCTTC
CDR3 protein: CANTPLAGPYNEQFF

V gene: TRBV9
D gene: NA
clone size: many
CDR3 length: 15
J gene: TRBJ1-1
CDR3 DNA: TGTGCCAGCAGCCTTCAGGGGTGGTCGAACACTGAAGCTTTCTTT
CDR3 protein: CASSLQGWSNTEAFF

V gene: TRBV19
D gene: NA
clone size: many
CDR3 length: 15
J gene: TRBJ2-1
CDR3 DNA: TGTGCCAGTAGTTTAGTACTAGCTCTCTACAATGAGCAGTTCTTC
CDR3 protein: CASSLVLALYNEQFF

V gene: TRBV18
D gene: NA
clone size: many
CDR3 length: 12
J gene: TRBJ2-5
CDR3 DNA: TGTGCCAGCTCACCAAACCGGGACCTGTGGGACTTC
CDR3 protein: CASSPNRDLWDF

V gene: TRBV9
D gene: TRBD2
clone size: NA
CDR3 length: 15
J gene: TRBJ2-3
CDR3 DNA: TGTGCCAGCAGCGGCGGGACTAGCTTTGCAGATGCGCAGTATTTT
CDR3 protein: CASSGGTSFADAQYF

V gene: TRBV19
D gene: NA
clone size: NA
CDR3 length: 15
J gene: TRBJ1-2
CDR3 DNA: TGTGCCAGTAGTAAATTTTGGCGATCCAACTATGGCTACACCTTC
CDR3 protein: CASSKFWRSNYGYTF

V gene: TRBV6-1
D gene: NA
clone size: NA
CDR3 length: 18
J gene: TRBJ1-6
CDR3 DNA: TGTGCCAGCAGTCTAAGGGGGGTTCCGAGCTCCTATAATTCACCCCTCCACTTT
CDR3 protein: CASSLRGVPSSYNSPLHF

V gene: TRBV5-1
D gene: NA
clone size: few
CDR3 length: 15
J gene: TRBJ2-1
CDR3 DNA: TGCGCCAGCAGCTTGGATTCCAGGGTTGGCGATGAGCAGTTCTTC
CDR3 protein: CASSLDSRVGDEQFF

V gene: TRBV29-1
D gene: TRBD2
clone size: many
CDR3 length: 18
J gene: TRBJ2-3
CDR3 DNA: TGCAGCGTTGAAGCCATCACCTCTAGCGGGGGACAGTGGGATACGCAGTATTTT
CDR3 protein: CSVEAITSSGGQWDTQYF

V gene: TRBV6-5
D gene: NA
clone size: NA
CDR3 length: 14
J gene: TRBJ2-3
CDR3 DNA: TGTGCCAGCAGTTACGCAGGGACCACAGATACGCAGTATTTT
CDR3 protein: CASSYAGTTDTQYF

V gene: TRBV20-1
D gene: TRBD2
clone size: NA
CDR3 length: 14
J gene: TRBJ2-1
CDR3 DNA: TGCAGTGCAACCGTAGCGGGCGTATCCAATGAGCAGTTCTTC
CDR3 protein: CSATVAGVSNEQFF

V gene: TRBV28
D gene: TRBD2
clone size: many
CDR3 length: 16
J gene: TRBJ2-1
CDR3 DNA: TGTGCCAGCAGTATAGGGACTAGCGGGACCTACAATGAGCAGTTCTTC
CDR3 protein: CASSIGTSGTYNEQFF

V gene: TRBV12-5
D gene: NA
clone size: many
CDR3 length: 18
J gene: TRBJ2-4
CDR3 DNA: TGTGCTAGTGGTTTGGGCCAGGGGGGTCTTCTAGCCAAAAACATTCAGTACTTC
CDR3 protein: CASGLGQGGLLAKNIQYF

V gene: TRBV7-6
D gene: NA
clone size: few
CDR3 length: 15
J gene: TRBJ1-1
CDR3 DNA: TGTGCCAGCAGCGAGTACACAGGGTTGGGAACTGAAGCTTTCTTT
CDR3 protein: CASSEYTGLGTEAFF

V gene: TRBV11-2
D gene: NA
clone size: many
CDR3 length: 17
J gene: TRBJ2-1
CDR3 DNA: TGTGCCAGCAGCTTATTAAGGGGGGGGGGACTTCACAATGAGCAGTTCTTC
CDR3 protein: CASSLLRGGGLHNEQFF

V gene: TRBV6-2/TRBV6-3
D gene: TRBD1
clone size: many
CDR3 length: 14
J gene: TRBJ2-7
CDR3 DNA: TGTGCCACCAAGAAGGACAGGGTTAACCACGAGCAGTACTTC
CDR3 protein: CATKKDRVNHEQYF

V gene: TRBV28
D gene: NA
clone size: many
CDR3 length: 15
J gene: TRBJ2-7
CDR3 DNA: TGTGCCAGTTTCTTCTCCGGGACCCGAGCGTCCGAGCAGTACTTC
CDR3 protein: CASFFSGTRASEQYF

V gene: TRBV7-2
D gene: NA
clone size: few
CDR3 length: 15
J gene: TRBJ1-2
CDR3 DNA: TGTGCCAGCAGCGTAATGATAGGGTCCAACTATGGCTACACCTTC
CDR3 protein: CASSVMIGSNYGYTF

V gene: TRBV28
D gene: NA
clone size: few
CDR3 length: 15
J gene: TRBJ2-1
CDR3 DNA: TGTGCCAGCACCAAGGGGGTCCTCTCCTACAATGAGCAGTTCTTC
CDR3 protein: CASTKGVLSYNEQFF

V gene: TRBV12-5
D gene: NA
clone size: few
CDR3 length: 18
J gene: TRBJ1-5
CDR3 DNA: TGTGCTAGTGGTCCTGGGTCACAGGCAGTTTATAGCAATCAGCCCCAGCATTTT
CDR3 protein: CASGPGSQAVYSNQPQHF

V gene: TRBV19
D gene: TRBD1
clone size: many
CDR3 length: 15
J gene: TRBJ2-1
CDR3 DNA: TGTGCCAGTAGGGAGGGACAGGGTCGGAGGAATGAGCAGTTCTTC
CDR3 protein: CASREGQGRRNEQFF

V gene: TRBV28
D gene: NA
clone size: many
CDR3 length: 15
J gene: TRBJ2-3
CDR3 DNA: TGTGCCAGCACAACTCCGGAGGATAGCACAGATACGCAGTATTTT
CDR3 protein: CASTTPEDSTDTQYF

V gene: TRBV7-6
D gene: TRBD2
clone size: once
CDR3 length: 15
J gene: TRBJ2-1
CDR3 DNA: TGTGCCAGCAGCTTAGGGGCTACTAGCGTCCTTGAGCAGTTCTTC
CDR3 protein: CASSLGATSVLEQFF

V gene: TRBV28
D gene: NA
clone size: NA
CDR3 length: 14
J gene: TRBJ1-2
CDR3 DNA: TGTGCCAGCACTCTAACCGGCAGCTACTATGGCTACACCTTC
CDR3 protein: CASTLTGSYYGYTF

V gene: TRBV3-1
D gene: TRBD1
clone size: once
CDR3 length: 12
J gene: TRBJ1-2
CDR3 DNA: TGTGCCAGCAGCTGGACAGGGAAGGGCTACACCTTC
CDR3 protein: CASSWTGKGYTF